The 18 T cell receptor beta chains in this list originate from one sample, sequenced in a study of blood T cell repertoires in COVID-19. Generated by immunoSEQ multiplex PCR, the TCRdb table keeps only in-frame clones and is missing some. Among 150,000 to 200,000 clones listed, 80% to 85% were seen once. Source material: peripheral blood. The receptors come from a woman in her sixties with acute or convalescent COVID-19.

This chain joins TRBV20-1 and TRBJ2-2; 8 bases fit TRBD2. Germline CDR1 is DFQATT and CDR2 is SNEGSKA (reference sequence). The CDR3 has 15 amino acids. The ends lost 3 bases at V and 7 bases at J; junction bases unmatched: 10. CDR3 DNA sequence: TGCAGTGCTAGTTGGGGGACTAGAGGTGGCGGGGAGCTGTTTTTT. As protein: CSASWGTRGGGELFF.

In this sample, this clone turned up once. This chain links TRBV2 with TRBJ1-2; 7 bases line up with TRBD1. Germline-derived CDR1 and CDR2 are SNHLY and FYNNEI. Trimming took 3 bases from V and 0 from J; bases not matched to a gene: 10. The CDR3 has 17 amino acids. The CDR3 DNA sequence: TGTGCCAGCAGTGATTTCCCCCAACAGGGGACTAACTATGGCTACACCTTC. It yields the protein CASSDFPQQGTNYGYTF.

This sequence joins TRBV30 and TRBJ2-5; TRBD1 matches 10 bases. The trim removed 0 bases at V and 4 bases at J, leaving 5 bases unmatched. This CDR3 spans 15 amino acids. Germline CDR1 GTSNPN, CDR2 SVGIG (reference sequence). Written as DNA, the CDR3 is TGTGCCTGGAGTGTACGGAGGGACAGGGGAGAGACCCAGTACTTC. Translating gives CAWSVRRDRGETQYF.

J is TRBJ1-2 and V is TRBV5-1; 9 bases are shared with TRBD1. CDR1 and CDR2 (germline): SGHRS, YFSETQ. With V trimmed by 4 bases and J by 5 bases, 12 bases remained unmatched. This CDR3 spans 16 amino acids. This CDR3 reads CASSRTGTGPYYGYTF. The CDR3 region has the DNA TGCGCCAGCAGCCGGACCGGGACAGGGCCCTATTATGGCTACACCTTC.

The V gene is TRBV9, the J gene TRBJ1-1, with 7 bases lining up with TRBD1. In germline, CDR1 is SGDLS, CDR2 YYNGEE. The CDR3 is 14 amino acids. Trimming cost V 3 bases and J 4 bases; bases outside gene matches: 6. CDR3 loop: CASSANRGGTEAFF. Written as DNA, the CDR3 is TGTGCCAGCAGCGCAAACAGGGGCGGCACTGAAGCTTTCTTT.

This clone was seen only a few times. The chain joins TRBV4-1 to TRBJ1-2, with D possibly matching TRBD1 (5 bases). The CDR3 is made up of 16 amino acids. V was pared by 8 bases and J by 8 bases, with 27 bases between. Germline values: CDR1 MGHRA, CDR2 YSYEKL. The DNA for the CDR3 is TGCGCCAGCCAACCCCTAGGGGAATCGGGCCTAGGCGGCTACACCTTC. This translates into CASQPLGESGLGGYTF.

This chain connects TRBV4-1 to TRBJ1-5, with unresolved D. Germline assignment: CDR1 MGHRA and CDR2 YSYEKL. The CDR3 is 15 amino acids. Trimming left V 0 bases short and J 5 bases short, with 11 bases between. CDR3 DNA: TGCGCCAGCAGCCAAGATCACACAGCCTATCAGCCCCAGCATTTT. Amino acids: CASSQDHTAYQPQHF.

The V call is TRBV28, the J call TRBJ2-4; 9 bases agree with TRBD1. This CDR3 is 15 amino acids long. The junction had 7 bases not matched to a gene; V was cut back by 9 bases and J by 1 base. Germline CDR1 reads MDHEN; CDR2 reads SYDVKM. Written as DNA, the CDR3 is TGTGCCAGTTACCAGACAGGGGGGGCCAAAAACATTCAGTACTTC. Translating gives CASYQTGGAKNIQYF.

This chain joins TRBV21-1 and TRBJ1-1; whether TRBD1, the table's D call, matches the DNA was not checked. TRBV21-1 is a listed pseudogene. The CDR3 runs 14 residues. CDR3 DNA sequence: TGTGCCAGCAGCGTAAACAGGGGCCTAACTGAAGCTTTCTTT. Amino acids: CASSVNRGLTEAFF.

This chain links TRBV7-2 with TRBJ1-6, with D perhaps TRBD1 (6 bases). The CDR3 contains 14 residues. Germline assignment: CDR1 SGHTA and CDR2 FQGNSA. V was trimmed by 6 bases and J by 9 bases, leaving 15 bases between them. The DNA of the CDR3 is TGTGCCAGCAGTTCCGACAGGTTGGCTTCACCCCTCCACTTT. This sequence encodes CASSSDRLASPLHF. The full variable domain, rest sourced from reference TRBV7-2 and TRBJ1-6, is GAGVSQSPSNKVTEKGKDVELRCDPISGHTALYWYRQSLGQGLEFLIYFQGNSAPDKSGLPSDRFSAERTGGSVSTLTIQRTQQEDSAVYLCASSSDRLASPLHFGNGTRLTVT.

This clone appeared a single time. The CDR3 sequence: CASSLARGHEQYF. DNA for the CDR3: TGTGCCAGCAGCTTGGCCCGGGGTCACGAGCAGTACTTC. V and J are TRBV7-2 and TRBJ2-7; a possible D gene is TRBD2 (5 bases). CDR3 size: 13 residues. Germline CDR1 reads SGHTA; CDR2 reads FQGNSA. V shed 3 bases and J shed 5 bases, with 11 bases lying between them.

The CDR3 loop reads CASSIKETQYF. The CDR3 DNA sequence: TGTGCCAGCAGCATTAAAGAGACCCAGTACTTC. V is TRBV7-2 and J is TRBJ2-5; D not certain. The CDR3 spans 11 residues. V was shortened by 5 bases and J by 3 bases, with 4 bases between the two germline ends. Germline V gives CDR1 SGHTA, CDR2 FQGNSA.

This clone was seen once. The chain couples TRBV18 to TRBJ2-7, with D hard to call. V lost 8 bases and J 0 bases, leaving 11 bases between the germline ends. The CDR3 consists of 13 residues. CDR1 KGHSH and CDR2 LQKENI come from the germline V gene. The CDR3 loop reads CASHPTSSYEQYF. CDR3 bases: TGTGCCAGCCACCCGACAAGCTCCTACGAGCAGTACTTC.

The chain recombines TRBV7-9 with TRBJ2-1, with a tentative D call TRBD2 (6 bases). This CDR3 contains 14 residues. The ends were cut back, 6 bases at V and 8 bases at J, with 17 bases in the middle. Germline V lookup: CDR1 SEHNR, CDR2 FQNEAQ (reference sequence). This CDR3 is CASSPSRGVDEQFF. In nucleotides, the CDR3 is TGTGCCAGCAGTCCCTCGCGGGGAGTGGATGAGCAGTTCTTC.

The V and J genes are TRBV7-9 and TRBJ1-1; tentative D call: TRBD1 (6 bases). The CDR3 has 14 residues. With 4 bases removed from V and 4 bases from J, the gap between germline ends came to 13 bases. CDR1 and CDR2 (germline): SEHNR, FQNEAQ (reference sequence). CDR3 sequence (DNA): TGTGCCAGCAGCTCCTACAGGGATGGCACTGAAGCTTTCTTT. Protein: CASSSYRDGTEAFF.

The J gene is TRBJ1-4, the V gene TRBV5-4; D not resolved. V lost 0 bases, J lost 3 bases, and 9 bases lay in between. This CDR3 contains 15 residues. CDR1 is SGHNT, CDR2 YYREEE, per germline (reference sequence). The CDR3 bases are TGTGCCAGCAGCTTGGGTGGAGGAGCTAATGAAAAACTGTTTTTT. The encoded protein is CASSLGGGANEKLFF.

This rearrangement joins TRBV6-2 or TRBV6-3 to TRBJ1-1; 12 nucleotides line up with TRBD1. Germline values: CDR1 MNHEY, CDR2 SVGEGT. With V trimmed by 2 bases and J by 1 base, 14 bases remained unmatched. The CDR3 is 20 amino acids. The CDR3 loop is CASSYEAGWDRGPSNTEAFF. CDR3 DNA: TGTGCCAGCAGTTACGAAGCCGGGTGGGACAGGGGGCCTTCGAACACTGAAGCTTTCTTT.

This clone was counted a single time. V and J are TRBV7-9 and TRBJ1-3, with D unclear. The V end lost 4 bases, the J end lost 0 bases, and 13 bases lay between the germline ends. This CDR3 has 16 residues. CDR1 and CDR2 (germline): SEHNR, FQNEAQ (reference sequence). The CDR3 DNA reads TGTGCCAGCAGCTCTTTGGGCCGCACCTCTGGAAACACCATATATTTT. This translates into CASSSLGRTSGNTIYF. Combining the CDR3 with reference TRBV7-9 and TRBJ1-3 gives the whole variable domain DTGVSQNPRHKITKRGQNVTFRCDPISEHNRLYWYRQTLGQGPEFLTYFQNEAQLEKSRLLSDRFSAERPKGSFSTLEIQRTEQGDSAMYLCASSSLGRTSGNTIYFGEGSWLTVV.